The text below deals with one T cell receptor beta chain. The target antigen is unknown. CD45RO-negative CD8 cells positively selected for CCR7 made up the naive population, which excluded terminally differentiated effector memory CD45RA+ cells. The CDR3 is made up of 15 amino acids. CDR1 is ENHRY, CDR2 SYGVKD, per germline. V lost 7 bases and J lost 1, with 17 bases in between. The data were taken from a study of shared clonotypes between healthy human individuals. Overall study: Per-donor plates numbered three CD4 naive, three CD4 memory, two CD8 naive and one CD8 memory. The study, taken as a whole, reports: Generally, estimated richness proved larger in naive subsets than it did in memory subsets.

Here immunoSEQ multiplex PCR was the method, and the copy in TCRdb shows in-frame clones only, minus some. Among hundreds of thousands of clones listed, 92% were seen once. The V and J genes are TRBV10-3 and TRBJ2-7; a possible D gene is TRBD1 (5 bases). Sequencing was performed on naive CD8+ T cells sorted from blood. This receptor was obtained from a man aged 30 to 39 in good health. This CDR3 reads CAIKGADSLSYEQYF. The CDR3 region has the DNA TGTGCCATCAAAGGAGCAGACAGCCTATCCTACGAGCAGTACTTC.